These 30 T cell receptor beta chains originate from one sample sequenced in a study of beta chain features in type 1 diabetes. The study, taken as a whole, reports: Type 1 diabetes patients showed a moderate but significant shortening of TCRB CDR3s in all four CD4+ subsets.

Their specific antigens are unknown. Expressed TCRB transcripts were sequenced because the entire RNA isolate underwent reverse transcription. Sequencing used immunoSEQ multiplex PCR; TCRdb keeps in-frame clones, though not all of them. The data show about 700,000 clones, 13% seen once. Sequencing was performed on naive CD4+ T cells from blood. These receptors all stem from a man aged 18 to 29 with type 1 diabetes.

The rearrangement joins TRBV4-1 to TRBJ2-5; 11 bases are a match to TRBD2. The trim removed 4 bases at V and 2 bases at J, leaving 12 bases unmatched. The CDR3 contains 18 residues. Germline CDR1 is MGHRA and CDR2 is YSYEKL. CDR3 protein: CASSPLPGLAANQETQYF. The CDR3 DNA is TGCGCCAGCAGCCCCTTGCCGGGACTAGCGGCGAATCAAGAGACCCAGTACTTC.

This clone has more than one count but fewer than ten. Its ends do not fully match the called genes, so a read error is possible. The J gene is TRBJ2-3, the V gene TRBV7-7, with D perhaps TRBD1 (6 bases). The CDR3 length is 15 residues. Germline V lookup: CDR1 SSHAT, CDR2 FNYEAQ (reference sequence). The CDR3 DNA reads TGTGCTAGCAGCTTAGTTAGGGGGAGCACAGATACGCAGTATTTT. Amino acids: CASSLVRGSTDTQYF.

A note on this clone: A much larger clone is a single base away; this may be a read error. Other nucleotide sequences from this sample produce the same CDR3. This rearrangement joins TRBV28 to TRBJ2-5; D might be TRBD1 (5 bases). Deletions cut 6 bases from V and 0 bases from J, with 5 bases between. The germline gives CDR1 MDHEN, CDR2 SYDVKM. The CDR3 loop spans 12 amino acids. The CDR3 region has the DNA TGTGCCAGCAGCAGGGACCAAGAGACCCAGTACTTC. Protein product: CASSRDQETQYF.

This clone appeared a few times. The V gene is TRBV7-2, the J gene TRBJ2-1, with D hard to call. The CDR3 spans 15 residues. Trimming cost V 4 bases and J 7 bases, with 17 bases left between them. Germline CDR1 SGHTA, CDR2 FQGNSA. For the CDR3, the DNA is TGTGCCAGCAGCTGGCCCGCGGTTTTGGGGAATGAGCAGTTCTTC. Translation: CASSWPAVLGNEQFF.

This clone was seen more than once but under ten times. This chain links TRBV18 with TRBJ2-3, with D perhaps matching TRBD1 or TRBD2 (5 bases each). The V end lost 2 bases, the J end lost 6 bases, and 21 bases lay between the germline ends. This CDR3 comprises 17 residues. Germline V gene data show CDR1 as KGHSH and CDR2 as LQKENI. The CDR3 sequence is CASSPWTGTSVWDTQYF. CDR3 DNA sequence: TGTGCCAGCTCACCATGGACGGGGACCAGCGTTTGGGATACGCAGTATTTT. Full variable domain (missing parts from reference TRBV18 and TRBJ2-3): NAGVMQNPRHLVRRRGQEARLRCSPMKGHSHVYWYRQLPEEGLKFMVYLQKENIIDESGMPKERFSAEFPKEGPSILRIQQVVRGDSAAYFCASSPWTGTSVWDTQYFGPGTRLTVL.

This clone was observed a handful of times. The chain has TRBV30 and TRBJ2-2, with a possible D match to TRBD1 (5 bases). This CDR3 has 14 residues. From germline, CDR1 is GTSNPN and CDR2 SVGIG (reference sequence). Trimming removed 1 base at V and 4 bases at J, with 10 bases between. The CDR3 DNA reads TGTGCCTGGAGTGGGACACTGCTCACCGGGGAGCTGTTTTTT. Its protein is CAWSGTLLTGELFF.

The chain has TRBV7-2 and TRBJ2-2; 7 bases match TRBD1. Trimming took 6 bases from V and 4 from J; bases not matched to a gene: 5. The CDR3 loop spans 14 amino acids. CDR1 and CDR2 from the germline V gene are SGHTA and FQGNSA. CDR3 region: CASSQGQRTGELFF. For the CDR3, the DNA is TGTGCCAGCAGTCAGGGACAGCGCACCGGGGAGCTGTTTTTT.

V is TRBV5-1 and J is TRBJ1-4; 10 nucleotides line up with TRBD1. The ends lost 4 bases at V and 12 bases at J; junction bases unmatched: 15. CDR1 and CDR2 from the germline V gene are SGHRS and YFSETQ. CDR3 length equals 16 residues. The chain's CDR3 is CASSLGQGEAPVELFF. CDR3 bases: TGCGCCAGCAGCCTAGGACAGGGGGAAGCCCCCGTGGAACTGTTTTTT.

The chain combines TRBV10-1 with TRBJ2-1; D is unresolved. The CDR3 contains 11 residues. CDR1 and CDR2 (germline): WNHNN, SYGVQD (reference sequence). Trimming took 6 bases from V and 4 from J, leaving 4 bases between them. Here the CDR3 reads CASSKYNEQFF. The CDR3 region has the DNA TGCGCCAGCAGCAAATACAATGAGCAGTTCTTC.

This clone showed up just a few times. V and J are TRBV2 and TRBJ1-5; D gene uncertain. V lost 4 bases to trimming and J lost 3 bases, with 10 bases between them. Germline lookup yields CDR1 SNHLY and CDR2 FYNNEI. The CDR3 contains 14 residues. CDR3 nucleotides: TGTGCCAGCAGTGCGTGGCAAGACAATCAGCCCCAGCATTTT. It specifies CASSAWQDNQPQHF. The full variable domain, with the rest looked up from reference TRBV2 and TRBJ1-5, is EPEVTQTPSHQVTQMGQEVILRCVPISNHLYFYWYRQILGQKVEFLVSFYNNEISEKSEIFDDQFSVERPDGSNFTLKIRSTKLEDSAMYFCASSAWQDNQPQHFGDGTRLSIL.

This clone was seen a few times. The V gene is TRBV25-1, the J gene TRBJ2-2; 10 bases map to TRBD1. The CDR3 covers 18 residues. Germline assignment: CDR1 MGHDK and CDR2 SYGVNS. J gave up 5 bases and V 3 bases, and 12 bases lay outside the gene matches. The CDR3 here is CASSDPKVGTGVTGELFF. DNA of the CDR3: TGTGCCAGCAGTGATCCCAAAGTAGGGACAGGGGTGACCGGGGAGCTGTTTTTT.

The rearrangement uses TRBV4-1 and TRBJ1-2; perhaps TRBD1 as D (6 bases). Trimming removed 2 bases from V and 3 bases from J, with 22 bases in between. CDR1 is MGHRA, CDR2 YSYEKL, per germline. CDR3 size: 18 residues. The CDR3, as DNA: TGCGCCAGCAGCCAATCGGCTAAAGTGGCAGGGGAGGACTATGGCTACACCTTC. Translating it yields CASSQSAKVAGEDYGYTF.

This clone came up a few times. The junction and the germline gene differ at one end; a read error may be behind it. V and J are TRBV7-7 and TRBJ2-7; TRBD2 agrees at 11 bases. The CDR3 length is 14 residues. The germline gives CDR1 SSHAT, CDR2 FNYEAQ (reference sequence). The CDR3, as DNA: TGTGCTAGCAGCTCGGGACTAGCGGAGAGTAAGCAGTACTTC. This codes for CASSSGLAESKQYF.

This clone was counted a few times. The chain combines TRBV5-8 with TRBJ2-3, with 9 bases matching TRBD1. CDR1 is SGHTS and CDR2 is YDEGEE in the germline V gene. With 4 bases clipped from V and 3 bases from J, the junction kept 6 bases outside the gene matches. The CDR3 is made up of 15 amino acids. DNA for the CDR3: TGTGCCAGCAGCCTCGGACAGGGGATGACAGATACGCAGTATTTT. Encoded protein: CASSLGQGMTDTQYF.

The V gene is TRBV21-1, the J gene TRBJ1-4; the table's D call TRBD1 went unverified against the DNA. TRBV21-1 is annotated as a pseudogene. The CDR3 is 16 residues long. Here the CDR3 reads CASSKEFVTVPEKLFF. For the CDR3, the DNA is TGTGCCAGCAGCAAAGAGTTTGTAACAGTTCCTGAAAAACTGTTTTTT.

This clone was counted between two and nine times. The V and J genes are TRBV6-5 and TRBJ1-1; D is unresolved. Germline CDR1 and CDR2: MNHEY and SVGAGI. V was clipped by 5 bases and J by 7 bases, with 11 bases between them. The CDR3 contains 12 residues. This CDR3 reads CASSRTRDEAFF. CDR3 bases: TGTGCCAGCAGTCGAACTAGGGATGAAGCTTTCTTT.

The V gene is TRBV5-4, the J gene TRBJ1-2, with 9 bases matching TRBD1. Germline V gene lookup returns CDR1 SGHNT and CDR2 YYREEE (reference sequence). Losses at the gene ends were 3 bases for V and 6 bases for J; bases not matched to a gene: 3. The CDR3 has 13 residues. The CDR3 nucleotides read TGTGCCAGCAGCTCGTGGACAGGGGATGGCTACACCTTC. It codes for CASSSWTGDGYTF.

This clone was picked up a small number of times. This chain links TRBV5-1 with TRBJ2-6, with TRBD1 identical over 10 bases. The CDR3 loop spans 16 amino acids. V lost 5 bases, J lost 2 bases, and 4 bases stayed unmatched. CDR1 is SGHRS and CDR2 is YFSETQ in the germline V gene. In nucleotides, the CDR3 is TGCGCCAGCAGTCCGACAGGGGGCACTGGGGCCAACGTCCTGACTTTC. Translation gives CASSPTGGTGANVLTF.

Only a few counts were recorded for this clone. The chain recombines TRBV2 with TRBJ2-5; tentatively, D is TRBD1 (6 bases). The V gene's germline CDR1 is SNHLY and CDR2 FYNNEI. This CDR3 spans 14 amino acids. Trimming shortened V by 3 bases and J by 4 bases, and 12 bases separated the two germline ends. CDR3 region: CASSDWGRRETQYF. The CDR3 DNA reads as TGTGCCAGCAGTGATTGGGGGCGCCGAGAGACCCAGTACTTC.

The rearrangement links TRBV6-5 to TRBJ1-1; D gene uncertain. V dropped 10 bases and J dropped 4 bases, with 16 bases sitting between them. The CDR3 spans 13 residues. CDR1 is MNHEY and CDR2 is SVGAGI in the germline V gene. This CDR3 is CATYFSSGTEAFF. CDR3 in DNA: TGTGCCACTTACTTCTCAAGTGGCACTGAAGCTTTCTTT.

The table lists this clone with a few counts. The chain combines TRBV29-1 with TRBJ1-5; D gene unclear. This CDR3 has 12 residues. CDR1 and CDR2 from the germline V gene are SQVTM and ANQGSEA. Between the trimmed V and J ends, which lost 7 bases and 2 bases, there was a span of 9 bases. CDR3 sequence: CSASGGNQPQHF. The CDR3 DNA reads TGCAGCGCGAGCGGGGGCAATCAGCCCCAGCATTTT.

This clone was counted a few times. This rearrangement joins TRBV5-4 to TRBJ2-6, with D perhaps matching TRBD1 (6 bases). Germline V gives CDR1 SGHNT, CDR2 YYREEE (reference sequence). The V gene lost 2 bases and the J gene lost 0 bases, with 15 bases spanning the gap. The CDR3 length is 18 residues. Here the CDR3 reads CASSFSDRAPSGANVLTF. DNA of the CDR3: TGTGCCAGCAGCTTTTCGGACAGAGCCCCCTCTGGGGCCAACGTCCTGACTTTC.

CDR3 protein: CASSPVGATEAFF. The CDR3 region has the DNA TGTGCCAGCAGCCCTGTGGGGGCCACTGAAGCTTTCTTT. The chain links TRBV7-8 to TRBJ1-1; tentative D call: TRBD1 (6 bases). CDR1 is SGHVS, CDR2 FQNEAQ, per germline. Trimming took off 5 bases at V and 4 bases at J, with 11 bases between the two ends. CDR3 size: 13 residues.

A few counts support this clone. The rearrangement links TRBV25-1 to TRBJ1-4; a weak D match, TRBD1 (5 bases). This CDR3 comprises 14 residues. V dropped 8 bases and J dropped 4 bases, with 14 bases sitting between them. Germline assignment: CDR1 MGHDK and CDR2 SYGVNS. CDR3 amino acids: CASLSGAHNEKLFF. CDR3 coding DNA: TGTGCCAGCCTTTCCGGGGCTCATAATGAAAAACTGTTTTTT. The whole variable domain, remainder taken from reference TRBV25-1 and TRBJ1-4, is EADIYQTPRYLVIGTGKKITLECSQTMGHDKMYWYQQDPGMELHLIHYSYGVNSTEKGDLSSESTVSRIRTEHFPLTLESARPSHTSQYLCASLSGAHNEKLFFGSGTQLSVL.

This clone appeared a few times. The V and J genes are TRBV14 and TRBJ2-3, with D hard to call. This CDR3 region has 16 residues. Germline V gene data show CDR1 as SGHDN and CDR2 as FVKESK. V shed 4 bases and J shed 1 base, with 15 bases lying between them. CDR3 sequence: CASSPFLSQGTDTQYF. The CDR3 coding sequence is TGTGCCAGCAGCCCCTTTCTCTCCCAAGGCACAGATACGCAGTATTTT.

The table lists this clone with many counts. The rearrangement joins TRBV30 to TRBJ2-6, with 9 bases lining up with TRBD1. The CDR3 has 15 amino acids. Germline V gives CDR1 GTSNPN, CDR2 SVGIG (reference sequence). V lost 7 bases to trimming and J lost 0 bases; unmatched junction nucleotides: 4. CDR3 amino acids: CASGTGSSGANVLTF. CDR3 nucleotide sequence: TGTGCCTCCGGGACAGGGAGCTCTGGGGCCAACGTCCTGACTTTC.

The chain joins TRBV4-2 to TRBJ2-1; the D gene could be TRBD1 or TRBD2 (5 bases each). V was trimmed by 0 bases and J by 12 bases, leaving 24 bases between them. Germline V CDR1 and CDR2: LGHNA, YNFKEQ. CDR3 size: 17 residues. In DNA, the CDR3 is TGTGCCAGCAGCCAAGAGTGGGGCCCCGGGACCACAATGATGCAGTTCTTC. Its protein is CASSQEWGPGTTMMQFF.

V is TRBV19 and J is TRBJ2-6, with a tentative D call TRBD1 (5 bases). CDR3 length: 17 amino acids. Germline assignment: CDR1 LNHDA and CDR2 SQIVND (reference sequence). V dropped 0 bases and J dropped 2 bases, with 11 bases sitting between them. CDR3 sequence (DNA): TGTGCCAGTAGTATAGATGGGGCAGGGACTGGGGCCAACGTCCTGACTTTC. Its protein is CASSIDGAGTGANVLTF.

The chain is built from TRBV28 and TRBJ1-5; possibly TRBD1 for D (6 bases). V was cut by 3 bases and J by 4 bases, with 7 bases left in between. From germline, CDR1 is MDHEN and CDR2 SYDVKM. The CDR3 extends over 13 amino acids. CDR3 protein: CASSFQGNQPQHF. CDR3 nucleotide sequence: TGTGCCAGCAGTTTCCAGGGGAATCAGCCCCAGCATTTT.

This clone showed up just a few times. The chain combines TRBV4-1 with TRBJ2-2, with a possible D match to TRBD2 (5 bases). Germline CDR1 MGHRA, CDR2 YSYEKL. This CDR3 is built from 15 residues. In DNA, the CDR3 is TGCGCGGCGCGGGCTATGACAACTAACACCGGGGAGCTGTTTTTT. This encodes CAARAMTTNTGELFF.